Presented here are 4 T cell receptor beta chains from one specimen sequenced in a study of tumor-infiltrating lymphocytes in primary liver carcinoma. It was unsorted whole blood that yielded blood RNA, and germline DNA was also extracted. TCR beta cDNA came from about 0.45 ug total RNA, primed with a constant-region primer. Three nested multiplex PCR rounds, a slightly modified ARM-PCR method, built the TCR beta libraries. With TRBV1-TRBV30 forward primers and a C-beta reverse primer, the first two PCR rounds were run for 9 to 10 cycles each. TCRdb re-called the multiplex PCR reads with MiXCR, one entry per CDR3 protein. The profile shows approximately 330,000 distinct CDR3 sequences, about 65% of them singletons. Sequenced material: peripheral blood. These receptors originate from a man between 40 and 49 years old with primary liver carcinoma and hepatitis B virus infection.

V usage is TRBV28 and J usage is TRBJ2-2, with D possibly being TRBD2 (5 bases). This CDR3 has 14 residues. With 3 bases removed from V and 5 bases from J, the gap between germline ends came to 10 bases. From germline, CDR1 is MDHEN and CDR2 SYDVKM. CDR3 region: CASSLSGPTGELFF. Here the CDR3 DNA reads TGTGCCAGCAGTTTGAGCGGTCCTACCGGGGAGCTGTTTTTT.

As for this clonotype: A junction end diverges from the germline sequence, so it may reflect a read error. Here the CDR3 reads CASRSSDSGEQYF. The CDR3 DNA is TGTGCCAGCAGATCGTCTGATTCGGGGGAGCAATACTTC. The chain is built from TRBV12-3 or TRBV12-4 and TRBJ2-7; D perhaps matches TRBD2 (6 bases). This CDR3 spans 13 amino acids.

To note about this clonotype: The junction does not match germline at one end; this may be a read error. The V gene is TRBV6-1, the J gene TRBJ2-5, with a possible D match to TRBD1 (6 bases). The germline gives CDR1 MNHNS, CDR2 SASEGT. The CDR3 runs to 13 residues. For the CDR3, the DNA is TGTCCCAGCAGGAAGACAGGAGAAGAGACCCAGTACTTC. Translating it yields CPSRKTGEETQYF.

As regards this clonotype: One end of the junction fails to match germline, which may point to a read error. This chain joins TRBV11-2 and TRBJ2-1; tentatively, D is TRBD1 (6 bases). The CDR3 has 12 residues. CDR1 and CDR2 from the germline V gene are SGHAT and FQNNGV. In DNA form, the CDR3 reads TGTGCCAGCATCTTAGGGGGAAAAGTTAAGTTCTTC. Its translation: CASILGGKVKFF.